This entry lists 17 T cell receptor beta chains sequenced from one sample in a study of blood T cell repertoires in COVID-19. Assay used: immunoSEQ multiplex PCR; TCRdb lists only in-frame clones, some missing. Among around 86,000 clones listed, 85% were seen once. Sequenced sample: peripheral blood. The receptors originated from an elderly man with acute or convalescent COVID-19.

V and J are TRBV3-1 (or the pseudogene TRBV3-2) and TRBJ1-5, with TRBD1 matching over 7 bases. This CDR3 comprises 15 residues. Per germline, CDR1 LGHDT and CDR2 YNNKEL (reference sequence). J gave up 7 bases and V 2 bases, and 8 bases lay outside the gene matches. The CDR3, as DNA: TGTGCCAGCAGCCAACGACAGGGTTATGGGCAGCCCCAGCATTTT. Its translation: CASSQRQGYGQPQHF.

This rearrangement joins TRBV11-1 to TRBJ1-2; D is possibly TRBD1 (6 bases). Germline V gene lookup returns CDR1 SGHAT and CDR2 FQDESV (reference sequence). Trimming removed 4 bases from V and 5 bases from J, with 11 bases in between. CDR3 size: 13 residues. The chain's CDR3 is CASSSQGSYGYTF. The DNA of the CDR3 is TGTGCCAGCAGCTCACAGGGTAGTTATGGCTACACCTTC.

V usage is TRBV3-1 (or the pseudogene TRBV3-2) and J usage is TRBJ2-1, with TRBD2 identical over 7 bases. CDR1 LGHDT and CDR2 YNNKEL come from the germline V gene (reference sequence). The junction had 6 bases not matched to a gene; V was cut back by 3 bases and J by 4 bases. The CDR3 loop spans 15 amino acids. The CDR3 sequence is CASSQLAVDYNEQFF. CDR3 in DNA: TGTGCCAGCAGCCAGCTAGCGGTTGATTACAATGAGCAGTTCTTC.

The rearrangement uses TRBV19 and TRBJ2-7, with TRBD1 matching 10 bases. The CDR3 sequence is 15 residues long. Germline values: CDR1 LNHDA, CDR2 SQIVND (reference sequence). Germline trimming cut 4 bases from V and 4 bases from J; bases unmatched to any gene: 7. The CDR3 nucleotides read TGTGCCAGTAGTACCACCGGGACAGGGGTATACGAGCAGTACTTC. It is translated as CASSTTGTGVYEQYF. Supplemented by reference TRBV19 and TRBJ2-7, the full variable domain reads DGGITQSPKYLFRKEGQNVTLSCEQNLNHDAMYWYRQDPGQGLRLIYYSQIVNDFQKGDIAEGYSVSREKKESFPLTVTSAQKNPTAFYLCASSTTGTGVYEQYFGPGTRLTVT.

The chain joins TRBV30 to TRBJ1-5; 9 bases map to TRBD1. This CDR3 spans 14 amino acids. The trim removed 3 bases at V and 2 bases at J, leaving 2 bases unmatched. Germline values: CDR1 GTSNPN, CDR2 SVGIG (reference sequence). The CDR3 reads CAWRRTGGNQPQHF. DNA for the CDR3: TGTGCCTGGAGAAGGACAGGGGGCAATCAGCCCCAGCATTTT.

V is TRBV28 and J is TRBJ1-2, with D hard to call. Trimming pared 4 bases from V and 8 bases from J, leaving 8 bases between. Germline V gene sequence: CDR1 MDHEN, CDR2 SYDVKM. The CDR3 runs 11 residues. CDR3 coding DNA: TGTGCCAGCAGTTACTCCTGGGGCTACACCTTC. Residues: CASSYSWGYTF.

The chain combines TRBV5-1 with TRBJ1-3; D unclear. The ends were cut back, 1 base at V and 3 bases at J, with 8 bases in the middle. Germline V gene data show CDR1 as SGHRS and CDR2 as YFSETQ. The CDR3 covers 14 residues. The CDR3 here is CASSLSGGGNTIYF. CDR3 nucleotides: TGCGCCAGCAGCTTGTCCGGCGGTGGAAACACCATATATTTT.

The J gene is TRBJ1-1, the V gene TRBV14; D may be TRBD1 (6 bases). Between the trimmed V and J ends, which lost 4 bases and 8 bases, there was a span of 17 bases. The CDR3 has 14 amino acids. Germline V gene data show CDR1 as SGHDN and CDR2 as FVKESK. The CDR3 bases are TGTGCCAGCAGCCCAGGGGCCGGGGTCGTCGAAGCTTTCTTT. Its translation is CASSPGAGVVEAFF.

The chain links TRBV25-1 to TRBJ2-6, with 8 nucleotides matching TRBD1. The CDR3 is made up of 17 amino acids. Germline CDR1 reads MGHDK; CDR2 reads SYGVNS. J was trimmed by 4 bases and V by 7 bases; bases with no gene match: 12. The CDR3 reads CASTTGAARSGANVLTF. CDR3 DNA sequence: TGTGCCAGCACGACAGGGGCTGCCCGGTCGGGGGCCAACGTCCTGACTTTC.

Of note for this clone: The junction and the germline gene differ at one end; a read error may be behind it. The chain combines TRBV24-1 with TRBJ1-6; 8 bases are shared with TRBD1. This CDR3 is built from 18 residues. Germline V gene lookup returns CDR1 KGHDR and CDR2 SFDVKD. The CDR3 nucleotides are TGTGCCACCAGTGAGAAACAGGGACAGGCCTTCTATAGTTCACCCCTCCACTTT. Encoded protein: CATSEKQGQAFYSSPLHF.

The J gene is TRBJ2-3, the V gene TRBV29-1, with 8 bases lining up with TRBD2. Losses at the gene ends were 5 bases for V and 2 bases for J; bases not matched to a gene: 9. The CDR3 length is 15 residues. CDR1 is SQVTM and CDR2 is ANQGSEA in the germline V gene. The CDR3 is CSVRTSGDITDTQYF. CDR3 sequence (DNA): TGCAGCGTTCGAACTAGCGGAGACATCACAGATACGCAGTATTTT.

The table lists this clone with a count of one. The V and J genes are TRBV20-1 and TRBJ1-4; D ambiguous. CDR3 length equals 12 residues. Per the germline V gene, CDR1 is DFQATT and CDR2 is SNEGSKA (reference sequence). V gave up 3 bases and J gave up 4 bases, with 6 bases separating them. The CDR3 nucleotides are TGCAGTGCTAGTGAACTTAATGAAAAACTGTTTTTT. As protein: CSASELNEKLFF.

On this clone itself: Within the sample, other DNA sequences also encode this same CDR3. The CDR3 reads CASSSSGGYEQYF. Here the CDR3 DNA reads TGTGCCAGCAGCTCATCGGGGGGGTACGAGCAGTACTTC. The chain recombines TRBV7-3 with TRBJ2-7; 8 bases are shared with TRBD2. Germline values: CDR1 SGHTA, CDR2 FQGTGA. Losses at the gene ends were 4 bases for V and 4 bases for J; bases not matched to a gene: 3. This CDR3 has 13 residues.

The V call is TRBV30, the J call TRBJ2-7; D is possibly TRBD2 (6 bases). The V gene's germline CDR1 is GTSNPN and CDR2 SVGIG (reference sequence). The CDR3 spans 13 residues. V was clipped by 2 bases and J by 7 bases, with 15 bases between them. CDR3 sequence reads: CAWSKGTYGEQYF. The CDR3 DNA follows: TGTGCCTGGAGTAAGGGGACTTATGGAGAGCAGTACTTC. Together with reference TRBV30 and TRBJ2-7, the CDR3 gives the full variable domain: SQTIHQWPATLVQPVGSPLSLECTVEGTSNPNLYWYRQAAGRGLQLLFYSVGIGQISSEVPQNLSASRPQDRQFILSSKKLLLSDSGFYLCAWSKGTYGEQYFGPGTRLTVT.

The rearrangement uses TRBV7-3 and TRBJ2-3; TRBD1 matches at 7 bases. The CDR3 spans 16 residues. The V gene's germline CDR1 is SGHTA and CDR2 FQGTGA. J was trimmed by 1 base and V by 3 bases; bases with no gene match: 7. The CDR3 here is CASSFGTGARTDTQYF. The CDR3 nucleotides are TGTGCCAGCAGCTTTGGTACAGGGGCCCGCACAGATACGCAGTATTTT. Variable domain in full (rest from reference TRBV7-3 and TRBJ2-3): GAGVSQTPSNKVTEKGKYVELRCDPISGHTALYWYRQSLGQGPEFLIYFQGTGAADDSGLPNDRFFAVRPEGSVSTLKIQRTERGDSAVYLCASSFGTGARTDTQYFGPGTRLTVL.

This chain joins TRBV4-1 and TRBJ1-5; 10 positions match TRBD1. With V trimmed by 5 bases and J by 4 bases, 5 bases remained unmatched. CDR1 MGHRA and CDR2 YSYEKL come from the germline V gene. There are 15 residues in the CDR3. Here the CDR3 DNA reads TGCGCCAGCAGCTATGACAGGGGGCCTAATCAGCCCCAGCATTTT. This codes for CASSYDRGPNQPQHF.

This chain joins TRBV30 and TRBJ2-7, with D uncertain. V lost 0 bases and J 1 base, leaving 13 bases between the germline ends. This CDR3 region has 15 residues. The V gene's germline CDR1 is GTSNPN and CDR2 SVGIG (reference sequence). CDR3 region: CAWSVPGALSYEQYF. The CDR3 region has the DNA TGTGCCTGGAGTGTACCGGGTGCTCTTTCCTACGAGCAGTACTTC.